A single sample gave rise to the 8 T cell receptor beta chains below, sequenced in a study of T cells after yellow fever vaccination. Each CDR3 protein gets one entry after TCRdb re-called the 5' RACE reads with MiXCR. The sample shows approximately 340,000 distinct CDR3 sequences, 8% to 10% of them seen only once. Sample: PBMCs, taken on the day of the first yellow fever vaccination. These TCRs come from a man aged 18 to 35 who received the YFV17D yellow fever vaccine.

The table lists this clonotype with many counts. J is TRBJ2-5 and V is TRBV7-3, with TRBD1 matching 7 bases. V shed 1 base, J shed 5 bases, and the junction held 7 bases outside the gene matches. The CDR3 loop spans 15 amino acids. In germline, CDR1 is SGHTA, CDR2 FQGTGA. The CDR3 DNA sequence: TGTGCCAGCAGCTTAAGTGCTGGACAGGAGGAGACCCAGTACTTC. Its translation is CASSLSAGQEETQYF.

This clonotype was found many times. This chain uses TRBV5-5 with TRBJ2-1; D is uncertain. The CDR3 runs 14 residues. V lost 0 bases and J lost 6, with 10 bases in between. Germline V gene lookup returns CDR1 SGHKS and CDR2 YYEKEE (reference sequence). In DNA, the CDR3 is TGTGCCAGCAGCTTGGCCCGATTTGGCAATGAGCAGTTCTTC. It is translated as CASSLARFGNEQFF.

This clonotype occurred a few times. The gene calls are TRBV7-9 and TRBJ2-1; TRBD1 matches 7 bases. This CDR3 is 17 amino acids long. Losses at the gene ends were 5 bases for V and 0 bases for J; bases not matched to a gene: 10. CDR1 and CDR2 from the germline V gene are SEHNR and FQNEAQ (reference sequence). As DNA, the CDR3 is TGTGCCAGCAGCGATACCCGGGACAGTTCCTCCTACAATGAGCAGTTCTTC. Translation gives CASSDTRDSSSYNEQFF.

This chain connects TRBV5-1 to TRBJ1-1; 7 positions match TRBD1. This CDR3 has 13 residues. Trimming removed 4 bases from V and 6 bases from J; junction bases left unmatched: 6. Germline V gene lookup returns CDR1 SGHRS and CDR2 YFSETQ. The CDR3 loop reads CASSQRQGAEAFF. The DNA for the CDR3 is TGCGCCAGCAGCCAAAGACAGGGCGCTGAAGCTTTCTTT.

The table lists this clonotype with a few counts. The chain combines TRBV6-5 with TRBJ2-1; the D gene is possibly TRBD1 (6 bases). CDR3 length: 12 amino acids. Trimming cost V 7 bases and J 10 bases, with 14 bases left between them. From germline, CDR1 is MNHEY and CDR2 SVGAGI. CDR3 sequence (DNA): TGTGCCAGCACTCAGGGGTTTGGGGAGCAGTTCTTC. Protein sequence: CASTQGFGEQFF.

This clonotype has a count of ten or more. The V and J genes are TRBV27 and TRBJ1-5, with 9 bases identical to TRBD1. Trimming at V came to 0 bases and at J to 6 bases, leaving 3 bases not matched to a gene. CDR1 is MNHEY, CDR2 SMNVEV, per germline (reference sequence). The CDR3 covers 15 residues. The CDR3 sequence is CASSLSGTGIQPQHF. The CDR3 nucleotides read TGTGCCAGCAGTTTATCAGGGACAGGGATTCAGCCCCAGCATTTT.

This clonotype has at least ten counts. The CDR3 region has the DNA TGTGCCAGCAGTCCCACAACTAATGAAAAACTGTTTTTT. Its protein is CASSPTTNEKLFF. The rearrangement uses TRBV2 and TRBJ1-4; D is uncertain. Between the trimmed V and J ends, which lost 5 bases and 0 bases, there was a span of 4 bases. Germline loops: CDR1 SNHLY, CDR2 FYNNEI. The CDR3 runs to 13 residues.

The chain joins TRBV29-1 to TRBJ2-7, with D maybe TRBD2 (5 bases). Germline CDR1 reads SQVTM; CDR2 reads ANQGSEA. The V gene lost 7 bases and the J gene lost 0 bases, with 13 bases spanning the gap. CDR3 length equals 13 residues. CDR3 region: CSGARTDSYEQYF. CDR3 DNA: TGCAGCGGGGCGAGGACTGACTCCTACGAGCAGTACTTC.